This T cell receptor beta chain derives from a study of cytotoxic CD8 clonotypes in ibrutinib-treated CLL. Comments on this clone: Its antigen remains unidentified.

The method was immunoSEQ multiplex PCR; TCRdb's version includes in-frame clones alone and lacks a portion of them. The table has about 140,000 clones, 76% seen once. With 0 bases removed from V and 4 bases from J, the gap between germline ends came to 10 bases. The CDR3 is 15 amino acids. Germline CDR1 reads LNHNV; CDR2 reads YYDKDF (reference sequence). General observations from the study: Sampling times (in sustained-remission versus progressing patients) were not the same. Increased clonality at ibrutinib response gave way to a return toward baseline at progression. Clonality (at baseline) was higher than in age-matched healthy donors and tracked circulating CD8+ T-cell counts.

This TCR was recovered from a human donor with chronic lymphocytic leukemia. The rearrangement uses TRBV15 and TRBJ2-1; weak D call: TRBD1 (5 bases). This specimen was PBMCs, taken after 24 months of ibrutinib treatment. Written as DNA, the CDR3 is TGTGCCACCAGCAGAGATGGGGCGGAGTACAATGAGCAGTTCTTC. Translated, it gives CATSRDGAEYNEQFF.